This record covers a single T cell receptor (beta chain). Germline loops: CDR1 WSHSY, CDR2 SAAADI. The CDR3 loop spans 12 amino acids. Deletions cut 6 bases from V and 9 bases from J, with 14 bases between. Measured with immunoSEQ multiplex PCR; TCRdb has only the in-frame clones, and not every one. The sample carries 300,000 to 350,000 clones, around 81% recorded once. Treatment reported: about 20 received Ad26.COV2.S at low or high dose, single or two shots; about five received placebo; per-sample allocation not given. Samples analyzed were those drawn on day 63 after the first vaccine or placebo injection. The individual, an adult aged 18-55 years, was a donor in Boston. This entry is derived from a study of Ad26.COV2.S vaccination and SARS-CoV-2 variants. Study as a whole: It was the COV1001 Ad26.COV2.S trial arm that included the donor.

The receptor comes from a person between 18 and 65 years old who received the Ad26.COV2.S COVID-19 vaccine or a placebo. Sequencing was performed on peripheral blood, taken in a trial of Ad26.COV2.S vaccine versus placebo. The chain carries TRBV10-2 and TRBJ1-1; D may be TRBD1 (6 bases). The CDR3, as DNA: TGCGCCAGCAGCGAACTAGACAGGCAAGCTTTCTTT. Amino acid sequence: CASSELDRQAFF.